This is a list of T cell receptor beta chains from one sample in a study of blood T cell repertoires in COVID-19. Sequencing used immunoSEQ multiplex PCR; TCRdb keeps in-frame clones, though not all of them. The table includes roughly 200,000 clones, around 85% detected once. Input material: peripheral blood. The receptors here all came from a woman aged 80 or older with acute or convalescent COVID-19. CDR3s include the opening cysteine and the closing phenylalanine or tryptophan. Fields, in order: V gene, clone size, D gene, J gene, CDR3 DNA, CDR3 protein. The D gene is left open where the match is weak. Some rows have no size entry. The others give once, few or many, or a class for an expanded clone.

V: TRBV5-6; size: .; D: .; J: TRBJ1-1; DNA: TGTGCCAGCAGCCGGGGGACGGTGAACACTGAAGCTTTCTTT; CDR3: CASSRGTVNTEAFF
V: TRBV12-3/TRBV12-4; size: .; D: .; J: TRBJ1-2; DNA: TGTGCCAGCAGTTTCCCAAACAGCGGCTACACCTTC; CDR3: CASSFPNSGYTF
V: TRBV12-3/TRBV12-4; size: .; D: TRBD2; J: TRBJ2-7; DNA: TGTGCCAGCGCCGGGGGGGGGTACGAGCAGTACTTC; CDR3: CASAGGGYEQYF
V: TRBV9; size: .; D: TRBD1; J: TRBJ1-6; DNA: TGTGCCAGCAGCCGGGGGCAGGGGGCCCATAATTCACCCCTCCACTTT; CDR3: CASSRGQGAHNSPLHF
V: TRBV5-1; size: .; D: .; J: TRBJ1-2; DNA: TGCGCCAGCAGTACCGGTTGGGGCGTAGGCTATGGCTACACCTTC; CDR3: CASSTGWGVGYGYTF
V: TRBV7-8; size: once; D: TRBD2; J: TRBJ2-7; DNA: TGTGCCAGCGGAGGGGCGGGAGCTGGCGAGCAGTACTTC; CDR3: CASGGAGAGEQYF
V: TRBV7-9; size: many; D: TRBD1; J: TRBJ1-2; DNA: TGTGCCAGCAGCCGGATTGAGGGCTTAACAGGGGATATTGGCTACACCTTC; CDR3: CASSRIEGLTGDIGYTF
V: TRBV5-1; size: .; D: .; J: TRBJ1-2; DNA: TGCGCCAGCAGCTCTCAACAGGGAGCGGACTATGGCTACACCTTC; CDR3: CASSSQQGADYGYTF
V: TRBV4-1; size: .; D: .; J: TRBJ2-3; DNA: TGCGCCAGCAGGAAAGCGGTTAGCACAGATACGCAGTATTTT; CDR3: CASRKAVSTDTQYF
V: TRBV19; size: .; D: TRBD1; J: TRBJ1-5; DNA: TGTGCCAGTAGTATACTTGGGACAGGGCGCAATCAGCCCCAGCATTTT; CDR3: CASSILGTGRNQPQHF
V: TRBV27; size: .; D: TRBD2; J: TRBJ2-1; DNA: TGTGCCACCCGAGCGGGAGTTCCCTACAATGAGCAGTTCTTC; CDR3: CATRAGVPYNEQFF
V: TRBV4-1; size: .; D: .; J: TRBJ2-1; DNA: TGCGCCAGCAGCCAAGAACGCAGTAATGAGCAGTTCTTC; CDR3: CASSQERSNEQFF
V: TRBV6-5; size: once; D: .; J: TRBJ1-2; DNA: TGTGCCAGCAGTTTACAGGGAAGCTATGGCTACACCTTC; CDR3: CASSLQGSYGYTF
V: TRBV5-1; size: few; D: .; J: TRBJ1-2; DNA: TGCGCCAGCAGCTTTGGTCCAGGGGAAGGCTATGGCTACACCTTC; CDR3: CASSFGPGEGYGYTF
V: TRBV6-5; size: .; D: TRBD1; J: TRBJ2-4; DNA: TGTGCCAGCAGTTACGGGGGGACAGGGCTAAACATTCAGTACTTC; CDR3: CASSYGGTGLNIQYF
V: TRBV12-3/TRBV12-4; size: .; D: .; J: TRBJ1-3; DNA: TGTGCCAGCAATGTCAACTCTGGAAACACCATATATTTT; CDR3: CASNVNSGNTIYF
V: TRBV19; size: few; D: TRBD1; J: TRBJ2-7; DNA: TGTGCCAGTAGTCAGGGGGACGAGCAGTACTTC; CDR3: CASSQGDEQYF
V: TRBV19; size: .; D: TRBD1; J: TRBJ1-1; DNA: TGTGCCAGTACCCTGGACAGGGCTAGCACTGAAGCTTTCTTT; CDR3: CASTLDRASTEAFF
V: TRBV7-9; size: .; D: .; J: TRBJ2-5; DNA: TGTGCCAGCAGCCCTATGGGGGGCCAAGAGACCCAGTACTTC; CDR3: CASSPMGGQETQYF
V: TRBV19; size: .; D: TRBD1; J: TRBJ1-4; DNA: TGTGCCAGTAGTAGCCACAGGGGGACTAATGAAAAACTGTTTTTT; CDR3: CASSSHRGTNEKLFF
V: TRBV5-8; size: .; D: TRBD2; J: TRBJ2-7; DNA: TGTGCCAGCAGCACCAAAACGGGACTAGCGGGAGCCTACGAGCAGTACTTC; CDR3: CASSTKTGLAGAYEQYF
V: TRBV3-1/TRBV3-2; size: .; D: .; J: TRBJ2-1; DNA: TGTGCCAGCAGCCCAACGGAGCCCGGGACCTACAATGAGCAGTTCTTC; CDR3: CASSPTEPGTYNEQFF